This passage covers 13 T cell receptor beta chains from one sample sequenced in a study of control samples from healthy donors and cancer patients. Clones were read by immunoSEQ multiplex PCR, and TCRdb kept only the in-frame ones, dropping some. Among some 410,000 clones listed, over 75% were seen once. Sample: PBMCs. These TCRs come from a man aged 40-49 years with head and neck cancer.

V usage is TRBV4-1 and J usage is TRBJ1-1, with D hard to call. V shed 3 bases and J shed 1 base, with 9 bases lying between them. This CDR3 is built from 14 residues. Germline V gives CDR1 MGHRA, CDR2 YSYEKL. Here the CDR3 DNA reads TGCGCCAGCAGCCACCTCGGAGGGAACACTGAAGCTTTCTTT. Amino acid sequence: CASSHLGGNTEAFF.

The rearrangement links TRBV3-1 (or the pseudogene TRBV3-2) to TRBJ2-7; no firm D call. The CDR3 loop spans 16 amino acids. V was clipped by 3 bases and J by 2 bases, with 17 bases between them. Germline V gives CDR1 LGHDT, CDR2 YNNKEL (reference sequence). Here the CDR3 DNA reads TGTGCCAGCAGCCAGGCGAGAGGAGTCCGGGCCTACGAGCAGTACTTC. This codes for CASSQARGVRAYEQYF.

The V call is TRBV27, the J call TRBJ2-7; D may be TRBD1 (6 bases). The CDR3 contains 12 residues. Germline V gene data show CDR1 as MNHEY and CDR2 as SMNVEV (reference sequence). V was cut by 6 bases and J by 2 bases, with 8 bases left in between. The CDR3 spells CASRDRAYEQYF. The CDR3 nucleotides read TGTGCCAGCAGGGACAGAGCCTACGAGCAGTACTTC.

The CDR3 sequence is CASSPPGGRPDTQYF. For the CDR3, the DNA is TGTGCCAGCTCACCACCTGGGGGGCGGCCAGATACGCAGTATTTT. The J gene is TRBJ2-3, the V gene TRBV18; D tentatively reads TRBD1 or TRBD2 (6 bases each). Germline CDR1 reads KGHSH; CDR2 reads LQKENI. With 0 bases removed from V and 4 bases from J, the gap between germline ends came to 11 bases. This CDR3 is 15 amino acids long.

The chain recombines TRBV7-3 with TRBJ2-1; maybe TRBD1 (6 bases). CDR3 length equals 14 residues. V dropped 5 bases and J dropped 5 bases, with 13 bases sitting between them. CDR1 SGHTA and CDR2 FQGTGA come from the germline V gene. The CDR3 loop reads CASSNPGHNNEQFF. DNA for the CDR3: TGTGCCAGCAGCAACCCGGGACACAACAATGAGCAGTTCTTC. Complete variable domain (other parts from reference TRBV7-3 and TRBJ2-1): GAGVSQTPSNKVTEKGKYVELRCDPISGHTALYWYRQSLGQGPEFLIYFQGTGAADDSGLPNDRFFAVRPEGSVSTLKIQRTERGDSAVYLCASSNPGHNNEQFFGPGTRLTVL.

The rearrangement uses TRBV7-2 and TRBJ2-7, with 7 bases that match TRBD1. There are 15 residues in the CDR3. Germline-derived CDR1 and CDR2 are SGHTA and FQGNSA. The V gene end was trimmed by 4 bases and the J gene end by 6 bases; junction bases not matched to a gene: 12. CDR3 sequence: CASSSFGTEGGEQYF. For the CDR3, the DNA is TGTGCCAGCAGCTCCTTTGGGACAGAAGGCGGCGAGCAGTACTTC.

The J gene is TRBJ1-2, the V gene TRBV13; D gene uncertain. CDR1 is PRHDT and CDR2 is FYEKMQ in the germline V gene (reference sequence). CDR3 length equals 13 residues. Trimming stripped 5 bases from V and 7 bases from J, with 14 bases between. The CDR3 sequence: CASSRTATVGYTF. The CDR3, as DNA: TGTGCCAGCAGCCGGACCGCCACGGTTGGCTACACCTTC.

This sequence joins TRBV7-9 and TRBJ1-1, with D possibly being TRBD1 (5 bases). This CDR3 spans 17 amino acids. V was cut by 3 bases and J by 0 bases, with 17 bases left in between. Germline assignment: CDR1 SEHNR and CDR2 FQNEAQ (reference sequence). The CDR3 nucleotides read TGTGCCAGCAGCTTCGAGGGGCGAAACATCATGAACACTGAAGCTTTCTTT. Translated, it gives CASSFEGRNIMNTEAFF.

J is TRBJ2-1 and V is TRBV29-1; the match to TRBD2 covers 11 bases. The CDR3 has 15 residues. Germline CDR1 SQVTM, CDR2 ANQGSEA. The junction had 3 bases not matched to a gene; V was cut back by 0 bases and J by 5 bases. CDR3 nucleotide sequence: TGCAGCGTTGAAGAACTAGCGGGGGCTAACAATGAGCAGTTCTTC. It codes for CSVEELAGANNEQFF.

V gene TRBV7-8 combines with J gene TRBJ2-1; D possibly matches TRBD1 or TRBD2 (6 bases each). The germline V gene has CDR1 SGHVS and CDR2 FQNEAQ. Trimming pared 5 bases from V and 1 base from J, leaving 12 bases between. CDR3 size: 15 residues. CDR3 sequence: CASSLRGTSYNEQFF. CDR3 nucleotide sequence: TGTGCCAGCAGCCTGAGGGGGACTTCCTACAATGAGCAGTTCTTC.

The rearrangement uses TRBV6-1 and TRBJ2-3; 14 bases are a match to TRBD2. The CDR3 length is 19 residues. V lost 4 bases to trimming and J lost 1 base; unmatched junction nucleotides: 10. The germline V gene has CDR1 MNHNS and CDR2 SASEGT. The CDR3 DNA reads TGTGCCAGCAGTGTCGTCCGACTAGCGGGAGGGTCTGGCACAGATACGCAGTATTTT. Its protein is CASSVVRLAGGSGTDTQYF.

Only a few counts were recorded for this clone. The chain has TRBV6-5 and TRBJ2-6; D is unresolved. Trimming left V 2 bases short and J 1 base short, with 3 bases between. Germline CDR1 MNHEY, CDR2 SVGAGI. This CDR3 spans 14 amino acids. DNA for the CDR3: TGTGCCAGCAGTTACATGTCTGGGGCCAACGTCCTGACTTTC. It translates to CASSYMSGANVLTF.

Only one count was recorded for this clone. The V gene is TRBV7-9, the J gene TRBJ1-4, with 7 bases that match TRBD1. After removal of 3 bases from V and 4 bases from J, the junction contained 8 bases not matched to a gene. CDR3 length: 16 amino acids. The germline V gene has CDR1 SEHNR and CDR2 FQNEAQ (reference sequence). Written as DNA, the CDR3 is TGTGCCAGCAGCTTCAACAACCGGGACAGTAATGAAAAACTGTTTTTT. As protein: CASSFNNRDSNEKLFF.